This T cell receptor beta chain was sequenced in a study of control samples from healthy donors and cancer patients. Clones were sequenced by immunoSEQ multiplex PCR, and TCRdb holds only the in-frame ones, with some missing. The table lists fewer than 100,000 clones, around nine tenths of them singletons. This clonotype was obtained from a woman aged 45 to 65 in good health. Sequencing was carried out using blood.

The CDR3 spells CASSLASGGEAFF. In nucleotides, the CDR3 is TGTGCCAGCAGCTTAGCCTCGGGCGGCGAAGCTTTCTTT. This rearrangement joins TRBV11-2 to TRBJ1-1; the D is unclear. V lost 1 base and J 8 bases, leaving 11 bases between the germline ends. CDR3 length: 13 amino acids. Germline CDR1 reads SGHAT; CDR2 reads FQNNGV.